This is a list of T cell receptor beta chains from one sample in a study of T-cell memory formation after mild COVID-19. TCRdb passed the 5' RACE reads through MiXCR, listing each CDR3 protein once. The sample shows around 27,000 distinct CDR3 sequences, around 6.8% of them seen only once. The sample comprised PBMCs or a T cell subset sorted from them (not recorded which). These receptors came from an adult woman who had mild COVID-19 (a few samples of this study predate the infection). Cell type and time point are not known. CDR3s include the opening cysteine and the closing phenylalanine or tryptophan. A D gene is named only where the DNA matches it firmly. Size is omitted from some rows. Given values are once, few, many or a class for expanded clones.

clone size,D gene,J gene,V gene,CDR3 DNA,CDR3 protein
many,NA,TRBJ1-6,TRBV10-3,TGTGCCATCAGTGGAGGGGAGAGCTCCTATAATTCACCCCTCCACTTT,CAISGGESSYNSPLHF
NA,TRBD2,TRBJ2-7,TRBV6-5,TGTGCCAGCAGTTACCTCCGTGGGACTAGCGGGACGCGGGTCTACGAGCAGTACTTC,CASSYLRGTSGTRVYEQYF
many,TRBD2,TRBJ2-3,TRBV30,TGTGCCTGGAGACCGCCTCTAGCGGGGGGCCCCACAGATACGCAGTATTTT,CAWRPPLAGGPTDTQYF
many,TRBD2,TRBJ2-2,TRBV11-2,TGTGCCAGCAGCTTAGGACTAGCGGGAGGTTCCACCGGGGAGCTGTTTTTT,CASSLGLAGGSTGELFF
many,TRBD2,TRBJ2-7,TRBV5-1,TGCGCCAGCAGCGGGGTCGGGACTAGCGGGGCCTCCTACGAGCAGTACTTC,CASSGVGTSGASYEQYF
many,TRBD1,TRBJ1-1,TRBV29-1,TGCAGCGTTTATGACAGGGGTAAGGACACTGAAGCTTTCTTT,CSVYDRGKDTEAFF
many,NA,TRBJ1-1,TRBV7-9,TGTGCCAGCAGCCAATACACGAACACTGAAGCTTTCTTT,CASSQYTNTEAFF
many,NA,TRBJ2-7,TRBV15,TGTGCCACCAGCAGAGAAGGGGGCTCCTACGAGCAGTACTTC,CATSREGGSYEQYF
medium-sized,NA,TRBJ1-6,TRBV5-1,TGCGCCAGCAGCTTTGGTCCACCCCGAGACTCCTATAATTCACCCCTCCACTTT,CASSFGPPRDSYNSPLHF
many,NA,TRBJ2-6,TRBV28,TGTGCCAGCAGTTTAGGCACAGGGGGGGAGATCGGGGCCAACGTCCTGACTTTC,CASSLGTGGEIGANVLTF
many,NA,TRBJ1-6,TRBV3-1,TGTGCCAGCAGCCGGGATGGGTCCTATAATTCACCCCTCCACTTT,CASSRDGSYNSPLHF
NA,NA,TRBJ2-7,TRBV7-3,TGTGCCAGCAGCCCTTCTAGCTCCTACGAGCAGTACTTC,CASSPSSSYEQYF
few,NA,TRBJ2-1,TRBV24-1,TGTGCCACCAGTAGTACAGACTACAATGAGCAGTTCTTC,CATSSTDYNEQFF
many,TRBD2,TRBJ2-1,TRBV19,TGTGCCAGTAGTAACGGACTAGCGGGAGGGCTCAGTCGCTACAATGAGCAGTTCTTC,CASSNGLAGGLSRYNEQFF
many,NA,TRBJ1-2,TRBV12-3/TRBV12-4,TGTGCCAGCAGTTTTGAGACAGCAGCTAACTATGGCTACACCTTC,CASSFETAANYGYTF
medium-sized,NA,TRBJ2-7,TRBV25-1,TGTGCCAGCAGTGACCCCCAAGGGAAGCAGTACTTC,CASSDPQGKQYF
many,TRBD2,TRBJ2-5,TRBV6-5,TGTGCCAGCAGACGGACTAGCGGGGGAGGAGAGACCCAGTACTTC,CASRRTSGGGETQYF
few,NA,TRBJ2-3,TRBV19,TGTGCCAGTAGTATCCACACAATCAGGGGATCAGATACGCAGTATTTT,CASSIHTIRGSDTQYF
many,NA,TRBJ2-6,TRBV25-1,TGTGCCAGCACCGGCAACCCCACTGGGGCCAACGTCCTGACTTTC,CASTGNPTGANVLTF
NA,TRBD2,TRBJ2-7,TRBV19,TGTGCCAGTAGTATAGCGGGAGGGGGCGAGCAGTACTTC,CASSIAGGGEQYF
many,NA,TRBJ1-1,TRBV4-1,TGCGCCAGCAGCCAAGCGATGAACACTGAAGCTTTCTTT,CASSQAMNTEAFF
many,TRBD2,TRBJ2-7,TRBV4-2,TGTGCCAGCAGCCAAGATCTGGGGAGCGGGGGACCTCCCTACGAGCAGTACTTC,CASSQDLGSGGPPYEQYF
many,TRBD2,TRBJ2-1,TRBV7-3,TGTGCCAGCTCGTCGAGCGCGGGGGTTAGGAATGAGCAGTTCTTC,CASSSSAGVRNEQFF
few,TRBD1,TRBJ2-7,TRBV11-1,TGTGCCAGCAGCCGCGGGGCACAGGGGGCCTACGAGCAGTACTTC,CASSRGAQGAYEQYF
many,NA,TRBJ2-5,TRBV5-1,TGCGCCAGCAGCCTGGAGGTTGGACAAGAGACCCAGTACTTC,CASSLEVGQETQYF
many,TRBD1,TRBJ2-1,TRBV6-2/TRBV6-3,TGTGCCAGCAGCTTACAGGGGGCAATTACCAATGAGCAGTTCTTC,CASSLQGAITNEQFF
many,TRBD1,TRBJ1-2,TRBV5-1,TGCGCCAGCAGCTTGGGATCTTCGGGACAGAACTATGGCTACACCTTC,CASSLGSSGQNYGYTF
many,NA,TRBJ2-5,TRBV12-3/TRBV12-4,TGTGCCAGCAGTTTCCCATCGCAGACCCAGTACTTC,CASSFPSQTQYF
many,NA,TRBJ2-2,TRBV7-3,TGTGCCAGCAGCCACTCCCGGGACACCGGGGAGCTGTTTTTT,CASSHSRDTGELFF
NA,TRBD1,TRBJ1-2,TRBV5-6,TGTGCCAGCAGCTTGGGAACAGGGGGCTCAAGCTATGGCTACACCTTC,CASSLGTGGSSYGYTF
many,TRBD2,TRBJ2-1,TRBV12-3/TRBV12-4,TGTGCCAGCAGCCGACTAGCGGGGGGCCACCGGGAGCAGTTCTTC,CASSRLAGGHREQFF
NA,TRBD1,TRBJ2-1,TRBV4-3,TGCGCCAGCAGCCCCCGGGACAGGGACTTTCATGAGCAGTTCTTC,CASSPRDRDFHEQFF
many,TRBD2,TRBJ2-1,TRBV7-6,TGTGCCAGCAGCTTAGATTTAGCGGGAGGGGAAAACAATGAGCAGTTCTTC,CASSLDLAGGENNEQFF